Listed below are T cell receptor beta chains from one sample, sequenced in a study of T cells in Graves' hyperthyroidism and ophthalmopathy. TCRdb re-derived calls from the multiplex PCR reads in MiXCR, one entry per CDR3 protein. The sample records roughly 99,000 distinct CDR3 sequences, about 17% being singletons. The sequenced sample consisted of blood. These receptors were obtained from a woman aged 45 to 65 with Graves' hyperthyroidism. Each CDR3 is given with its conserved first and last residue. The D gene is left open where the match is weak. Clone size is not always given. Where it is, it says once, few, many or a class for expanded clones.

TRBJ2-7	many	13	TRBD1	TRBV10-3	CAISRTGVYEQYF	TGTGCCATCAGCCGGACAGGAGTCTACGAGCAGTACTTC
TRBJ1-2	.	13	TRBD1	TRBV12-3/TRBV12-4	CASSFQGARGYTF	TGTGCCAGCAGTTTCCAGGGGGCGCGAGGCTACACCTTC
TRBJ2-1	many	13	.	TRBV10-3	CATTDRTYNEQFF	TGTGCCACCACAGACAGGACCTACAATGAGCAGTTCTTC
TRBJ2-3	.	13	.	TRBV28	CASSLLARDTQYF	TGTGCCAGCAGTTTACTGGCTAGAGATACGCAGTATTTT
TRBJ1-5	many	15	.	TRBV11-2	CASSLGGGSNQPQHF	TGTGCCAGCAGCCTGGGGGGAGGTAGCAATCAGCCCCAGCATTTT
TRBJ2-3	many	16	TRBD1	TRBV10-3	CAISEGGTGGPDTQYF	TGTGCCATCAGTGAGGGGGGGACAGGGGGTCCAGATACGCAGTATTTT
TRBJ2-7	many	14	TRBD2	TRBV20-1	CSARFSAGTYEQYF	TGCAGTGCTAGGTTTTCAGCGGGGACCTACGAGCAGTACTTC
TRBJ1-2	many	13	.	TRBV28	CASSLRGAYGYTF	TGTGCCAGCAGTTTACGAGGGGCCTATGGCTACACCTTC
TRBJ1-3	.	14	.	TRBV6-1	CASSPGGAGNTIYF	TGTGCCAGCAGTCCCGGGGGGGCTGGAAACACCATATATTTT
TRBJ2-5	many	12	.	TRBV20-1	CSATSVGETQYF	TGCAGTGCTACTAGCGTTGGAGAGACCCAGTACTTC
TRBJ1-1	.	14	TRBD1	TRBV28	CASSFFGTGVEAFF	TGTGCCAGCAGTTTTTTCGGGACAGGGGTGGAAGCTTTCTTT
TRBJ2-1	many	14	.	TRBV29-1	CSVGPPGAYNEQFF	TGCAGCGTTGGTCCCCCCGGAGCCTACAATGAGCAGTTCTTC
TRBJ1-4	many	16	.	TRBV28	CASSLGRSATNEKLFF	TGTGCCAGCAGTTTAGGGAGAAGTGCAACTAATGAAAAACTGTTTTTT
TRBJ1-6	few	13	.	TRBV12-3/TRBV12-4	CASSPGNNSPLHF	TGTGCCAGCAGTCCAGGGAACAATTCACCCCTCCACTTT
TRBJ2-3	many	15	TRBD1	TRBV5-1	CASSLWGTGFDTQYF	TGCGCCAGCAGCTTGTGGGGGACAGGGTTTGATACGCAGTATTTT
TRBJ1-2	many	14	.	TRBV28	CASSPVGGDYGYTF	TGTGCCAGCAGCCCCGTGGGGGGAGACTATGGCTACACCTTC
TRBJ1-1	many	13	.	TRBV11-2	CASSLAGSDEAFF	TGTGCCAGCAGCTTAGCAGGGTCAGATGAAGCTTTCTTT
TRBJ2-1	few	13	.	TRBV4-2	CASSQDPYNEQFF	TGTGCCAGCAGCCAAGATCCCTACAATGAGCAGTTCTTC
TRBJ2-3	once	16	TRBD2	TRBV20-1	CSALEAGAGNTDTQYF	TGCAGTGCCCTGGAGGCGGGAGCGGGGAACACAGATACGCAGTATTTT
TRBJ2-3	many	14	.	TRBV29-1	CSVQPVLVGDTQYF	TGCAGCGTTCAACCCGTCCTCGTGGGAGATACGCAGTATTTT
TRBJ1-1	many	15	TRBD1	TRBV5-5	CASSLARGRNTEAFF	TGTGCCAGCAGCTTGGCCAGGGGGCGAAACACTGAAGCTTTCTTT
TRBJ2-1	many	16	TRBD1	TRBV11-3	CASSLEGQGSYNEQFF	TGTGCCAGCAGCTTAGAGGGACAGGGCTCCTACAATGAGCAGTTCTTC
TRBJ2-1	many	16	.	TRBV14	CASSPGMGGSYNEQFF	TGTGCCAGCAGCCCAGGCATGGGGGGCTCTTACAATGAGCAGTTCTTC
TRBJ2-5	many	14	TRBD1	TRBV12-3/TRBV12-4	CASKSQGWQETQYF	TGTGCCAGCAAATCACAGGGGTGGCAAGAGACCCAGTACTTC
TRBJ1-2	.	15	TRBD1	TRBV28	CASSPGQGGNYGYTF	TGTGCCAGCAGTCCTGGACAGGGGGGGAACTATGGCTACACCTTC
TRBJ1-5	many	15	.	TRBV28	CASSLGGRNNQPQHF	TGTGCCAGCAGTCTTGGTGGCAGGAACAATCAGCCCCAGCATTTT
TRBJ2-7	.	13	TRBD1	TRBV11-1	CASSQRQGDEQYF	TGTGCCAGCAGCCAGCGACAGGGTGATGAGCAGTACTTC
TRBJ2-1	few	17	.	TRBV6-1	CASSPRGSVSSYNEQFF	TGTGCCAGCTCCCCCCGGGGTAGCGTAAGCTCCTACAATGAGCAGTTCTTC
TRBJ1-5	.	15	.	TRBV28	CASSSPGPRGQPQHF	TGTGCCAGCAGTTCACCCGGGCCGAGGGGGCAGCCCCAGCATTTT
TRBJ2-7	many	13	.	TRBV6-1	CASSSDIPYEQYF	TGTGCCAGCAGCTCGGACATTCCCTACGAGCAGTACTTC
TRBJ2-2	many	12	.	TRBV5-6	CASSFGTGELFF	TGTGCCAGCAGCTTCGGCACCGGGGAGCTGTTTTTT
TRBJ2-4	.	19	.	TRBV7-9	CASSSTVLREVLVKNIQYF	TGTGCCAGCAGCTCCACTGTCCTACGTGAGGTGTTGGTCAAAAACATTCAGTACTTC
TRBJ2-7	few	12	TRBD1	TRBV28	CASTGQGYEQYF	TGTGCCAGCACCGGACAGGGGTACGAGCAGTACTTC
TRBJ2-2	many	15	.	TRBV15	CATSRHPVNTGELFF	TGTGCCACCAGCAGACATCCGGTAAACACCGGGGAGCTGTTTTTT
TRBJ1-4	few	16	TRBD1	TRBV7-9	CASSSGGTATNEKLFF	TGTGCCAGCAGCTCAGGGGGGACAGCAACTAATGAAAAACTGTTTTTT
TRBJ1-5	many	12	.	TRBV28	CASSSGDQPQHF	TGTGCCAGCAGTTCAGGGGATCAGCCCCAGCATTTT
TRBJ1-1	many	15	.	TRBV10-2	CASSRTGSSNTEAFF	TGCGCCAGCAGCCGAACAGGGTCGTCGAACACTGAAGCTTTCTTT
TRBJ2-5	many	14	TRBD2	TRBV30	CAWSGTSGQETQYF	TGTGCCTGGAGTGGGACTAGCGGACAAGAGACCCAGTACTTC
TRBJ2-3	many	14	.	TRBV2	CASSEREAPDTQYF	TGTGCCAGCAGTGAAAGGGAGGCGCCAGATACGCAGTATTTT
TRBJ2-1	many	13	TRBD2	TRBV12-3/TRBV12-4	CASSLEGLAEQFF	TGTGCCAGCAGTTTGGAGGGACTAGCGGAGCAGTTCTTC
TRBJ2-5	many	14	TRBD1	TRBV5-4	CASRLDRGQETQYF	TGTGCCAGCAGATTGGACAGGGGGCAAGAGACCCAGTACTTC
TRBJ1-4	many	16	.	TRBV20-1	CSARDLAGPTNEKLFF	TGCAGTGCTAGAGATCTAGCCGGTCCAACAAATGAAAAACTGTTTTTT
TRBJ1-6	many	14	.	TRBV12-3/TRBV12-4	CASSFPGSGSPLHF	TGTGCCAGCAGCTTTCCTGGCAGTGGTTCACCCCTCCACTTT
TRBJ2-1	many	11	.	TRBV6-1	CASSIELGQFF	TGTGCCAGCAGTATAGAGTTGGGGCAGTTCTTC
TRBJ2-7	.	13	.	TRBV28	CASKLEGGYEQYF	TGTGCCAGCAAATTGGAGGGGGGCTACGAGCAGTACTTC
TRBJ2-7	many	15	TRBD2	TRBV27	CASSLVGTTIYEQYF	TGTGCCAGCAGTTTGGTGGGGACTACAATCTACGAGCAGTACTTC
TRBJ1-2	many	16	.	TRBV28	CASSKRTGIANYGYTF	TGTGCCAGCAGCAAAAGGACGGGAATAGCTAACTATGGCTACACCTTC
TRBJ2-3	.	15	.	TRBV27	CASSLLAPSTDTQYF	TGTGCCAGCAGTTTATTGGCACCGAGCACAGATACGCAGTATTTT
TRBJ1-6	many	13	TRBD1	TRBV20-1	CSASDRVESPLHF	TGCAGTGCTAGCGACAGGGTGGAATCACCCCTCCACTTT
TRBJ1-2	many	12	.	TRBV30	CAWSQTKDGYTF	TGTGCCTGGAGCCAGACCAAGGATGGCTACACCTTC
TRBJ2-7	many	16	.	TRBV27	CASSLSGGPRTGEQYF	TGTGCCAGCAGTTTATCGGGGGGACCCCGCACGGGCGAGCAGTACTTC
TRBJ2-1	once	15	TRBD2	TRBV27	CASSLRASGRVEQFF	TGTGCCAGCAGTTTAAGGGCTAGCGGGAGGGTTGAGCAGTTCTTC
TRBJ1-2	many	16	TRBD1	TRBV27	CASSFSGQGPYYGYTF	TGTGCCAGCAGTTTTTCGGGACAGGGCCCCTACTATGGCTACACCTTC
TRBJ2-3	many	15	TRBD1	TRBV19	CASSPRDRGTDTQYF	TGTGCCAGCAGTCCCCGGGACAGGGGCACAGATACGCAGTATTTT
TRBJ1-1	.	13	.	TRBV7-8	CASSSTGAAEAFF	TGTGCCAGCAGCTCGACAGGTGCGGCTGAAGCTTTCTTT